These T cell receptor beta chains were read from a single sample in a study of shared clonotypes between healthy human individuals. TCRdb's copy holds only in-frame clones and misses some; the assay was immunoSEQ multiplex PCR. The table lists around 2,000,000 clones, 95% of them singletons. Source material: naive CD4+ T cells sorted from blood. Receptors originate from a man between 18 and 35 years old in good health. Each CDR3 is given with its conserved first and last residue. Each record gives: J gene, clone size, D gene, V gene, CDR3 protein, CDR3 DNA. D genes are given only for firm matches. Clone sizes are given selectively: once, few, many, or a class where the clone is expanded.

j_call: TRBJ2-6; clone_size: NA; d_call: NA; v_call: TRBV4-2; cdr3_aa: CASTYSPGPPDSGANVLTF; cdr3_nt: TGTGCCAGCACCTATTCGCCGGGACCGCCCGACTCTGGGGCCAACGTCCTGACTTTC
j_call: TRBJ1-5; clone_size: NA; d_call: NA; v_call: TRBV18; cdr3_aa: CASSPAENQPQHF; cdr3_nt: TGTGCCAGCTCACCCGCAGAGAATCAGCCCCAGCATTTT
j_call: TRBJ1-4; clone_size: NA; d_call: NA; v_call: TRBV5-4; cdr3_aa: CASSFPDGEKLFF; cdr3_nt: TGTGCCAGCAGCTTCCCGGACGGCGAAAAACTGTTTTTT
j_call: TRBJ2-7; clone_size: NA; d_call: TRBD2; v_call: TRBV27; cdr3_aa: CASSPTGTSGRIAYEQYF; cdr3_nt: TGTGCCAGCAGTCCCACGGGGACTAGCGGGAGAATCGCCTACGAGCAGTACTTC
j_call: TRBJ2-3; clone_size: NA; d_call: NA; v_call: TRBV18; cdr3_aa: CASSPYLDTDTQYF; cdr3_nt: TGTGCCAGCTCACCCTACCTCGATACAGATACGCAGTATTTT
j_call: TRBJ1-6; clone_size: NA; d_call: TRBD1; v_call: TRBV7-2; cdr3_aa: CASSPQGAGSYNSPLHF; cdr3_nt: TGTGCCAGCAGCCCACAGGGGGCGGGCTCCTATAATTCACCCCTCCACTTT
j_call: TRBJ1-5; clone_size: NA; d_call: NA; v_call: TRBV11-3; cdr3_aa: CASPHLRDNQPQHF; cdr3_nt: TGTGCCAGCCCGCACCTTAGGGACAATCAGCCCCAGCATTTT
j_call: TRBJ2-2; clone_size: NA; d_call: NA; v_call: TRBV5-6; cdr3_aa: CASSLRGVTVGELFF; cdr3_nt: TGTGCCAGCAGCCTCAGGGGCGTTACCGTCGGGGAGCTGTTTTTT
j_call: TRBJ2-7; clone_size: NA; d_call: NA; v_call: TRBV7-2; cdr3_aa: CASSLALGWGSEQYF; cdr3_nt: TGTGCCAGCAGCTTAGCCCTTGGTTGGGGCTCCGAGCAGTACTTC
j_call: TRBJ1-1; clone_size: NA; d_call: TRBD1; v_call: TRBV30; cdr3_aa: CAWRLQGRTEAFF; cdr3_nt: TGTGCCTGGAGATTACAGGGGCGGACTGAAGCTTTCTTT
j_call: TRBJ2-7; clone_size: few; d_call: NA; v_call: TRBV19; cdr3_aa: CATGHRASSYEQYF; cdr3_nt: TGTGCCACTGGACACCGGGCGTCCTCCTACGAGCAGTACTTC
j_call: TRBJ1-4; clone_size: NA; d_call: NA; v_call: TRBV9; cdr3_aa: CASSGHGTNEKLFF; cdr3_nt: TGTGCCAGCAGCGGTCATGGGACTAATGAAAAACTGTTTTTT
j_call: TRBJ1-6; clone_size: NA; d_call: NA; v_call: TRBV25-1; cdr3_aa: CASSDSNSPLHF; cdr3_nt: TGTGCCAGCAGTGACAGCAATTCACCCCTCCACTTT
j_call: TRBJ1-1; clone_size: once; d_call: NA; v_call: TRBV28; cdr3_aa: CASSPGPHRAFF; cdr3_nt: TGTGCCAGCAGTCCCGGACCTCATCGAGCTTTCTTT
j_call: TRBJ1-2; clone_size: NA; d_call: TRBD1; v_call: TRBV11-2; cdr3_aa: CASSMMTGTSGYTF; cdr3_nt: TGTGCCAGCAGCATGATGACAGGGACTAGTGGCTACACCTTC
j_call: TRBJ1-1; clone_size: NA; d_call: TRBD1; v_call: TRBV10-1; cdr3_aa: CASSAGTGKGEAFF; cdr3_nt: TGCGCCAGCAGCGCCGGGACAGGGAAGGGTGAAGCTTTCTTT
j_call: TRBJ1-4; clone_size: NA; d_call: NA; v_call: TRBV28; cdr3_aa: CASSPPGREKLFF; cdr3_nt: TGTGCCAGCAGTCCCCCGGGACGAGAAAAACTGTTTTTT
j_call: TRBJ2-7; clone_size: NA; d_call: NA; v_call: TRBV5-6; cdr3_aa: CASSLGSHPGGLYEQYF; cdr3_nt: TGTGCCAGCAGCTTGGGTAGCCACCCCGGGGGTCTCTACGAGCAGTACTTC
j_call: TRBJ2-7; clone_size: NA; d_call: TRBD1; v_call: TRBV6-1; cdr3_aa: CASSETGLEQYF; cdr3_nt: TGTGCCAGCAGTGAGACAGGGCTCGAGCAGTACTTC
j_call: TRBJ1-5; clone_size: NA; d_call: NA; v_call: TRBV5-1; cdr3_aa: CASSTGTGNQPQHF; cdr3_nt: TGCGCCAGCAGCACCGGGACGGGCAATCAGCCCCAGCATTTT
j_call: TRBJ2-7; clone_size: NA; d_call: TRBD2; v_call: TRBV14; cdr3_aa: CASSASGGAYEQYF; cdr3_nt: TGTGCCAGCAGCGCTAGCGGGGGCGCGTACGAGCAGTACTTC
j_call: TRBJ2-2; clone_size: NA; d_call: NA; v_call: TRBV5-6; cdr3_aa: CASSSFPLNTGELFF; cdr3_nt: TGTGCCAGCAGCTCCTTCCCCCTAAACACCGGGGAGCTGTTTTTT
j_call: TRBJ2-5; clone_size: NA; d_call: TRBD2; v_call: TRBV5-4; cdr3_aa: CASSLSSGGPPKETQYF; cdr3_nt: TGTGCCAGCAGCTTGTCTAGCGGGGGCCCCCCCAAAGAGACCCAGTACTTC
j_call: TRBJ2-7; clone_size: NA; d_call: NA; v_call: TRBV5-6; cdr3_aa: CASSFMGKYEQYF; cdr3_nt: TGTGCCAGCAGCTTTATGGGCAAGTACGAGCAGTACTTC
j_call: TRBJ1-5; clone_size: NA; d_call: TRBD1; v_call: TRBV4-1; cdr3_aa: CASSQASDRVLGQPQHF; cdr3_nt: TGCGCCAGCAGCCAAGCCTCGGACAGGGTGTTGGGTCAGCCCCAGCATTTT
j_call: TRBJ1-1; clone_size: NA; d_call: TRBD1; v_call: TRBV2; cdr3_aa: CASKWGTGDTEAFF; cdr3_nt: TGTGCCAGCAAATGGGGGACAGGGGACACTGAAGCTTTCTTT
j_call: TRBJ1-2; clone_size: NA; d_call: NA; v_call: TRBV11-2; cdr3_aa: CASSLPASYGYTF; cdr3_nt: TGTGCCAGCAGCTTACCCGCTTCCTATGGCTACACCTTC
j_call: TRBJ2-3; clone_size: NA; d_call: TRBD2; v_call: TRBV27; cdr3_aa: CASSLFGSGGGNTDTQYF; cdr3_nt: TGTGCCAGCAGTTTATTCGGTAGCGGGGGGGGTAACACAGATACGCAGTATTTT
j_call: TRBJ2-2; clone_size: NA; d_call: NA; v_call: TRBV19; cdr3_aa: CASSTLLSASHHHSNTGELFF; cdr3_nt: TGTGCCAGTAGTACGCTCCTCTCGGCCAGCCACCATCACTCGAACACCGGGGAGCTGTTTTTT
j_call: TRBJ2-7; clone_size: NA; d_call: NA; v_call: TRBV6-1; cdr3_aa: CASSDGRQGITYEQYF; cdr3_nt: TGTGCCAGCAGTGACGGGAGGCAGGGGATTACCTACGAGCAGTACTTC
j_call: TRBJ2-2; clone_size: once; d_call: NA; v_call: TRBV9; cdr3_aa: CASSVDVDTGELFF; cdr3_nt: TGTGCCAGCAGCGTAGATGTAGACACCGGGGAGCTGTTTTTT
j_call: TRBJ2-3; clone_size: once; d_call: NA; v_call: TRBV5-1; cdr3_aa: CASSFLAVGSTDTQYF; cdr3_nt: TGCGCCAGCAGCTTTTTAGCGGTAGGGAGCACAGATACGCAGTATTTT
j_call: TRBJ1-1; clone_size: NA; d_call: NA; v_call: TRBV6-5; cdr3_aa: CASVRGGTMNTEAFF; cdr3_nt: TGTGCCAGCGTCCGGGGGGGTACGATGAACACTGAAGCTTTCTTT
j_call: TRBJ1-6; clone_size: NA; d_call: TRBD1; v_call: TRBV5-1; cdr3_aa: CASSLEGARDSPLHF; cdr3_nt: TGCGCCAGCAGCTTGGAGGGGGCGAGAGATTCACCCCTCCACTTT
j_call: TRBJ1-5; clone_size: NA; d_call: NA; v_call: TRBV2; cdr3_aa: CASSDQGGPNQPQHF; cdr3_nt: TGTGCCAGCAGTGACCAGGGCGGGCCCAATCAGCCCCAGCATTTT
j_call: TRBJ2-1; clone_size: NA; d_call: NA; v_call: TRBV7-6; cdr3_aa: CASSLTLRGSFLAPSNEQFF; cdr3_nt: TGTGCCAGCAGCCTGACCCTCAGGGGCTCTTTTCTAGCGCCAAGCAATGAGCAGTTCTTC
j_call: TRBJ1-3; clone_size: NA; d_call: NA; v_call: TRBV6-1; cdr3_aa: CASSEDLGAGNTIYF; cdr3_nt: TGTGCCAGCAGTGAAGATCTTGGGGCTGGAAACACCATATATTTT
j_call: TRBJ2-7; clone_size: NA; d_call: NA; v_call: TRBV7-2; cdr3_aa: CASRQLLAYEQYF; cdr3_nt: TGTGCCAGCAGACAGCTTTTGGCCTACGAGCAGTACTTC
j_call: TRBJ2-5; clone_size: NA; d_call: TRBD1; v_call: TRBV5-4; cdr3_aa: CASSPGTGGGKTQYF; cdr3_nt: TGTGCCAGCAGCCCCGGGACAGGGGGCGGAAAGACCCAGTACTTC
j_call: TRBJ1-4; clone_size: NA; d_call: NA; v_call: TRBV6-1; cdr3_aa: CASRGGQTREKLFF; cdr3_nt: TGTGCCAGCAGGGGGGGCCAGACGAGGGAAAAACTGTTTTTT
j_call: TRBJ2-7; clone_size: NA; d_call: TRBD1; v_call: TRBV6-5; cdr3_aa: CASSYSDRGTYEQYF; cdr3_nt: TGTGCCAGCAGTTACTCTGACAGGGGTACCTACGAGCAGTACTTC
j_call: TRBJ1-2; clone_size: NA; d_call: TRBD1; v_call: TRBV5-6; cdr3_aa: CASSFGQGYYGYTF; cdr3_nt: TGTGCCAGCAGCTTCGGACAGGGCTACTATGGCTACACCTTC
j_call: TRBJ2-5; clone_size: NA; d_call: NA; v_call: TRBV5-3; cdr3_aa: CARSLCGREEYF; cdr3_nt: TGTGCCAGAAGCTTGTGCGGCAGGGAAGAGTACTTC
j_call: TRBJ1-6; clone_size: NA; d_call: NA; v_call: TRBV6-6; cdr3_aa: CASSYTGDSPLHF; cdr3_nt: TGTGCCAGCAGTTACACGGGTGATTCACCCCTCCACTTT
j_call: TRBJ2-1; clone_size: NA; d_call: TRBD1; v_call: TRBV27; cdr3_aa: CASSFTTGGSYNEQFF; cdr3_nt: TGTGCCAGCAGTTTTACCACAGGGGGCTCCTACAATGAGCAGTTCTTC
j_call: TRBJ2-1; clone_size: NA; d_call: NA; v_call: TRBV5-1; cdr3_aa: CASSPQSNEQFF; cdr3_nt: TGCGCCAGCAGCCCCCAGAGTAATGAGCAGTTCTTC
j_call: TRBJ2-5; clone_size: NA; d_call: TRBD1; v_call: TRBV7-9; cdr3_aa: CASSTGTALRETQYF; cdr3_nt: TGTGCCAGCAGCACCGGGACAGCCCTGAGGGAGACCCAGTACTTC
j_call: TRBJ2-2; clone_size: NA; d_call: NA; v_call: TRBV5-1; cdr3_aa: CASSLAGGGYGGELFF; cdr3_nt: TGCGCCAGCAGCTTGGCCGGGGGCGGGTACGGCGGGGAGCTGTTTTTT
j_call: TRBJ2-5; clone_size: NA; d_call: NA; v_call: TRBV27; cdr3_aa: CASQTQYF; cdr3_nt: TGTGCCAGCCAGACCCAGTACTTC